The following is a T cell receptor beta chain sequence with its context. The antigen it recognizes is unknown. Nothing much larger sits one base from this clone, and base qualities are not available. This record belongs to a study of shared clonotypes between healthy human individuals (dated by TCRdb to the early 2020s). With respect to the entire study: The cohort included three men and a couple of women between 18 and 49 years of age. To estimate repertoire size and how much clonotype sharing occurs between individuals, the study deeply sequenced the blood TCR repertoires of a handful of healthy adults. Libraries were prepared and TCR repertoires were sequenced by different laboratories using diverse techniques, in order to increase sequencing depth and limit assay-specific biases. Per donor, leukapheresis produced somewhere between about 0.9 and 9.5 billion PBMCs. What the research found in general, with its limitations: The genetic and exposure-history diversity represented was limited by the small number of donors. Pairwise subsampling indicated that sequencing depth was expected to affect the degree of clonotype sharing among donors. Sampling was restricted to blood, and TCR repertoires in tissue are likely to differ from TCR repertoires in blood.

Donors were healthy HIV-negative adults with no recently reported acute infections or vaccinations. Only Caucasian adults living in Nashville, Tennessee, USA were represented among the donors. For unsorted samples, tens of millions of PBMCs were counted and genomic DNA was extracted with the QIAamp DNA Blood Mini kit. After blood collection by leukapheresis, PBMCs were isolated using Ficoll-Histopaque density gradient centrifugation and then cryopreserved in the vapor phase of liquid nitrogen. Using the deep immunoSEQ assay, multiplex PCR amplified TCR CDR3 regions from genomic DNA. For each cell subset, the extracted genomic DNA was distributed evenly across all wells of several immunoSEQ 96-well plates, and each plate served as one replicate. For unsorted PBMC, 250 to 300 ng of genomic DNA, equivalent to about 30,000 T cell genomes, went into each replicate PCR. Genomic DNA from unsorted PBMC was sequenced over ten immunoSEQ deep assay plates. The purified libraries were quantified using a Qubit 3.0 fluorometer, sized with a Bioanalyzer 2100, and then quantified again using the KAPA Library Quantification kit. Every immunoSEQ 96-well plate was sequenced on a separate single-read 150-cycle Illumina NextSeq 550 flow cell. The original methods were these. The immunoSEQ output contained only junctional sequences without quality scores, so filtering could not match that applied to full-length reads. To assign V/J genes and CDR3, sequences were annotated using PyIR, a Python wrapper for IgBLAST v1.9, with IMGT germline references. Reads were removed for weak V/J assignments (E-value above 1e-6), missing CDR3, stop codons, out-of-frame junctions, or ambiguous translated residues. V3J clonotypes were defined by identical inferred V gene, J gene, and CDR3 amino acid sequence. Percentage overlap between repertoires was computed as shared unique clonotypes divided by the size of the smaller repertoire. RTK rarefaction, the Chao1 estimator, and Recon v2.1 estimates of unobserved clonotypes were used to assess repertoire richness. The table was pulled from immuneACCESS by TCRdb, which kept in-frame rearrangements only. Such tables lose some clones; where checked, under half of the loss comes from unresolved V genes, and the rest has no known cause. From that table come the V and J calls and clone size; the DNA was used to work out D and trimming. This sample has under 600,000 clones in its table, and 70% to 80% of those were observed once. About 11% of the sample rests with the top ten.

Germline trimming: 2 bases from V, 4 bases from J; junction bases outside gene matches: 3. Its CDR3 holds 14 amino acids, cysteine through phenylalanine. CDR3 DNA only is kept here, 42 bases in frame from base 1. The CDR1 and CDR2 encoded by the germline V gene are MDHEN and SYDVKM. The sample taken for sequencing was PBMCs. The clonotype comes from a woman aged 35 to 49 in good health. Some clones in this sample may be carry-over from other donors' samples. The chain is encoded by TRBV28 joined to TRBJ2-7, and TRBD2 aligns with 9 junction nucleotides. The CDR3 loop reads CASSLAGGEYEQYF. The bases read TGTGCCAGCAGTTTAGCGGGAGGGGAGTACGAGCAGTACTTC.